The 6 T cell receptor beta chains given below trace back to one sample, sequenced in a study of cytomegalovirus exposure and HLA in healthy donors. With 60 Vbeta and 13 Jbeta primers, the PCR was carried out. TCRdb keeps only in-frame clones here, not all; method: immunoSEQ multiplex PCR. The repertoire holds about 130,000 clones, with approximately 84% as singletons. Source material: PBMCs. These receptors originate from a woman aged 40-49 years in good health and CMV-seronegative.

The chain is built from TRBV19 and TRBJ1-5; D ambiguous. The CDR3 runs to 15 residues. In germline, CDR1 is LNHDA, CDR2 SQIVND (reference sequence). V was pared by 7 bases and J by 0 bases, with 13 bases between. CDR3 coding DNA: TGTGCCAGTACCGTACAGCTCTATAGCAATCAGCCCCAGCATTTT. The encoded protein is CASTVQLYSNQPQHF.

A few counts support this clone. The gene calls are TRBV2 and TRBJ1-5; 7 bases match TRBD1. V shed 8 bases and J 2 bases; nucleotides not matched to a gene: 9. CDR3 length: 15 residues. Germline V CDR1 and CDR2: SNHLY, FYNNEI. The DNA for the CDR3 is TGTGCCAGCCGAGAACAGGGGTTCGGCAATCAGCCCCAGCATTTT. Translation: CASREQGFGNQPQHF.

This clone was seen a single time. This rearrangement joins TRBV10-1 to TRBJ1-5; D unclear. V gave up 10 bases and J gave up 0 bases, with 10 bases separating them. Germline V gene lookup returns CDR1 WNHNN and CDR2 SYGVQD (reference sequence). This CDR3 is 13 amino acids long. CDR3 sequence: CANDSDSNQPQHF. CDR3 nucleotide sequence: TGCGCCAACGACTCGGATAGCAATCAGCCCCAGCATTTT.

The V gene is TRBV7-3, the J gene TRBJ2-1, with 7 positions matching TRBD2. In germline, CDR1 is SGHTA, CDR2 FQGTGA. V lost 4 bases to trimming and J lost 2 bases; unmatched junction nucleotides: 2. The CDR3 runs 14 residues. CDR3 amino acids: CASSSAGAYNEQFF. CDR3 DNA sequence: TGTGCCAGCAGCTCGGCGGGGGCCTACAATGAGCAGTTCTTC.

The chain links TRBV7-9 to TRBJ2-2; 11 nucleotides line up with TRBD1. Germline CDR1 reads SEHNR; CDR2 reads FQNEAQ (reference sequence). V lost 1 base and J lost 9; bases outside the gene matches: 4. The CDR3 contains 15 residues. The DNA of the CDR3 is TGTGCCAGCAGCTTAGATGGACAGGGGGCTTGGGAGCTGTTTTTT. The encoded protein is CASSLDGQGAWELFF.

The chain employs TRBV5-4 and TRBJ2-5; the match to TRBD2 covers 10 bases. The J call may not be correct, given that the DNA end is closer to TRBJ2-7. The CDR3 is 15 amino acids. The germline V gene has CDR1 SGHNT and CDR2 YYREEE (reference sequence). The CDR3 loop is CASTNGTSVRLEQYF. CDR3 bases: TGTGCCAGCACCAACGGGACTAGCGTCCGCCTCGAGCAGTACTTC.